Sequencing of this TCR beta chain was carried out in a study of Graves' ophthalmopathy and Graves' hyperthyroidism. Overall study: No treatment had been given when peripheral blood was collected at initial diagnosis.

This clonotype occurred many times. Beta-chain TCR CDR3 regions were amplified from RNA transcripts. The library came from an HTBI-primed first-round RT-PCR and a second-round multiplex PCR. One entry per CDR3 protein, called by TCRdb with MiXCR from the multiplex PCR reads. The table records fewer than 350,000 distinct CDR3 sequences, roughly a sixth of them present only once. The CDR3 sequence is 15 residues long. Looked up from germline, CDR1 is SQVTM and CDR2 is ANQGSEA. Trimming took 0 bases from V and 4 from J, leaving 15 bases between them. Certain patients, namely those with other autoimmune diseases, uncontrolled infections, pregnancy or lactation, were excluded.

The sample taken for sequencing was peripheral blood. This sequence was found in an adult man with Graves' ophthalmopathy. The chain couples TRBV29-1 to TRBJ1-1, with D tentatively TRBD1 (6 bases). CDR3 nucleotide sequence: TGCAGCGTTGAAGATAGTTGGGGGCTCGGCACTGAAGCTTTCTTT. Translating gives CSVEDSWGLGTEAFF.